Presented here are 15 T cell receptor beta chains from one specimen sequenced in a study of long-term antiretroviral therapy in people with HIV. Version v3.0 of the immunoSEQ assay was performed at survey level. The data were produced by immunoSEQ multiplex PCR, yet TCRdb's version contains in-frame clones alone and is incomplete. The table lists about 21,000 clones, about nine tenths of them singletons. Material: unsorted PBMCs, obtained about 4.1 years before starting antiretroviral therapy. These receptors all come from a woman aged 25 to 45 with HIV.

This chain joins TRBV5-6 and TRBJ1-6; D may be TRBD1 (5 bases). Germline V CDR1 and CDR2: SGHDT, YYEEEE. CDR3 length: 12 amino acids. The ends were cut back, 4 bases at V and 14 bases at J, with 13 bases in the middle. Here the CDR3 DNA reads TGTGCCAGCAGCGGGGACTTTCAAACCCTCCACTTT. This translates into CASSGDFQTLHF.

The chain is built from TRBV30 and TRBJ1-5; D possibly corresponds to TRBD1 (5 bases). The CDR3 sequence is 14 residues long. Germline CDR1 and CDR2: GTSNPN and SVGIG (reference sequence). V was shortened by 4 bases and J by 6 bases, with 16 bases between the two germline ends. In nucleotides, the CDR3 is TGTGCCTGGACTTCCACGAGGGGCGGTCAGCCCCAGCATTTT. Protein sequence: CAWTSTRGGQPQHF. Looking up the rest from reference TRBV30 and TRBJ1-5 gives the full variable domain: SQTIHQWPATLVQPVGSPLSLECTVEGTSNPNLYWYRQAAGRGLQLLFYSVGIGQISSEVPQNLSASRPQDRQFILSSKKLLLSDSGFYLCAWTSTRGGQPQHFGDGTRLSIL.

The rearrangement uses TRBV15 and TRBJ2-1; 9 bases match TRBD2. Germline CDR1 reads LNHNV; CDR2 reads YYDKDF (reference sequence). Losses at the gene ends were 7 bases for V and 0 bases for J; bases not matched to a gene: 13. CDR3 size: 18 residues. DNA of the CDR3: TGTGCCACCACCCCCCCGGGGCTAGCGGGGAGCTCCTACAATGAGCAGTTCTTC. Its protein is CATTPPGLAGSSYNEQFF.

The chain recombines TRBV11-2 with TRBJ2-2; 7 nucleotides agree with TRBD1. This CDR3 has 15 amino acids. Unmatched junction bases numbered 5, after V lost 5 bases and J lost 2 bases. Germline CDR1 reads SGHAT; CDR2 reads FQNNGV. The CDR3 region is CASSPWTGNTGELFF. The CDR3 DNA follows: TGTGCCAGCAGCCCATGGACAGGAAACACCGGGGAGCTGTTTTTT.

This sequence joins TRBV7-2 and TRBJ2-7; 9 bases match TRBD1. The trim removed 5 bases at V and 2 bases at J, leaving 7 bases unmatched. In germline, CDR1 is SGHTA, CDR2 FQGNSA. CDR3 length equals 15 residues. For the CDR3, the DNA is TGTGCCAGCAGCCAAGGGACAGGGTCTACCTACGAGCAGTACTTC. Its translation: CASSQGTGSTYEQYF.

The gene calls are TRBV27 and TRBJ1-1; 9 bases map to TRBD1. V lost 2 bases to trimming and J lost 1 base; unmatched junction nucleotides: 17. This CDR3 spans 20 amino acids. Germline loops: CDR1 MNHEY, CDR2 SMNVEV (reference sequence). DNA for the CDR3: TGTGCCAGCAGTTTAGAGTACAGGGGGCGCGTGTGGGGCAAGAACACTGAAGCTTTCTTT. Its protein product is CASSLEYRGRVWGKNTEAFF.

This clone was picked up a small number of times. The CDR3 spells CASSVEPGSGQPQHF. CDR3 nucleotides: TGTGCCAGCAGCGTAGAGCCGGGTTCAGGGCAGCCCCAGCATTTT. The chain recombines TRBV9 with TRBJ1-5; weak D call: TRBD1 (5 bases). Trimming cost V 0 bases and J 7 bases, with 14 bases left between them. Germline CDR1 is SGDLS and CDR2 is YYNGEE. The CDR3 extends over 15 amino acids. Full variable domain (rest looked up from reference TRBV9 and TRBJ1-5): DSGVTQTPKHLITATGQRVTLRCSPRSGDLSVYWYQQSLDQGLQFLIQYYNGEERAKGNILERFSAQQFPDLHSELNLSSLELGDSALYFCASSVEPGSGQPQHFGDGTRLSIL.

V and J are TRBV6-6 and TRBJ1-2; no reliable D call. Deletions cut 4 bases from V and 1 base from J, with 13 bases between. The germline V gene has CDR1 MNHNY and CDR2 SVGAGI (reference sequence). CDR3 length: 15 residues. The CDR3 sequence is CASSSQFSGNYGYTF. The DNA for the CDR3 is TGTGCCAGCAGTTCCCAATTCTCGGGTAACTATGGCTACACCTTC.

The chain joins TRBV5-4 to TRBJ2-6; D ambiguous. This CDR3 is 15 amino acids long. The V gene's germline CDR1 is SGHNT and CDR2 YYREEE (reference sequence). Trimming took off 0 bases at V and 5 bases at J, with 9 bases between the two ends. CDR3 DNA sequence: TGTGCCAGCAGCTTGGGGACCTTGAGGGCCAACGTCCTGACTTTC. Encoded protein: CASSLGTLRANVLTF.

With regard to this clone: The sample holds other DNA sequences that translate to the same CDR3. V and J are TRBV27 and TRBJ1-2, with 7 bases that match TRBD1. Germline lookup yields CDR1 MNHEY and CDR2 SMNVEV (reference sequence). The CDR3 covers 14 residues. V lost 3 bases to trimming and J lost 2 bases; unmatched junction nucleotides: 3. In nucleotides, the CDR3 is TGTGCCAGCAGTTTGCAGGGGGGAAACTATGGCTACACCTTC. This translates into CASSLQGGNYGYTF.

V usage is TRBV18 and J usage is TRBJ1-1; D unresolved. The CDR3 has 13 amino acids. Trimming removed 6 bases at V and 3 bases at J, with 11 bases between. Germline V lookup: CDR1 KGHSH, CDR2 LQKENI. CDR3: CASSSDSYTEAFF. DNA of the CDR3: TGTGCCAGCTCTTCAGACTCGTACACTGAAGCTTTCTTT.

The chain combines TRBV7-2 with TRBJ2-1, with 10 bases lining up with TRBD1. Unmatched junction bases numbered 8, after V lost 5 bases and J lost 4 bases. Per germline, CDR1 SGHTA and CDR2 FQGNSA. The CDR3 is 16 residues long. The CDR3 reads CASSGSGTGAYNEQFF. The CDR3 nucleotides read TGTGCCAGCAGCGGATCCGGGACAGGGGCATACAATGAGCAGTTCTTC. The full variable domain, completed using reference TRBV7-2 and TRBJ2-1, is GAGVSQSPSNKVTEKGKDVELRCDPISGHTALYWYRQSLGQGLEFLIYFQGNSAPDKSGLPSDRFSAERTGGSVSTLTIQRTQQEDSAVYLCASSGSGTGAYNEQFFGPGTRLTVL.

This clone was recorded only once. The V call is TRBV4-3, the J call TRBJ1-1; D uncertain. The length of the CDR3 is 15 residues. Trimming removed 4 bases from V and 1 base from J, with 13 bases in between. Germline CDR1 is LGHNA and CDR2 is YSLEER. CDR3 sequence: CASSLKREGNTEAFF. The CDR3 DNA is TGCGCCAGCAGCCTAAAAAGGGAGGGGAACACTGAAGCTTTCTTT.

This chain connects TRBV5-1 to TRBJ2-1; TRBD1 agrees at 10 bases. The ends lost 4 bases at V and 0 bases at J; junction bases unmatched: 19. The germline V gene encodes CDR1 SGHRS and CDR2 YFSETQ. The CDR3 covers 21 residues. Written as DNA, the CDR3 is TGCGCCAGCAGCCTGCCCCAAACGACAGGGGGCCTCCGAAGCTCCTACAATGAGCAGTTCTTC. Its translation: CASSLPQTTGGLRSSYNEQFF.

This clone was seen more than once but under ten times. The rearrangement joins TRBV27 to TRBJ1-2, with a weak D call TRBD1 (5 bases). Trimming shortened V by 6 bases and J by 6 bases, and 23 bases separated the two germline ends. The CDR3 has 16 amino acids. Looked up from germline, CDR1 is MNHEY and CDR2 is SMNVEV (reference sequence). CDR3 in DNA: TGTGCCAGCAGCTCACAAGCTTGGGGCACGAAACATGGCTACACCTTC. Encoded protein: CASSSQAWGTKHGYTF.